This T cell receptor beta chain was retrieved from a study of Tregs in tolerant kidney transplant recipients. Study details: A 3-day belatacept mixed lymphocyte reaction, sometimes plus 5-day graft donor restimulation, preceded CD4+CD25+CD127- sorting. Sorting used antibodies to exclude donor cells.

Clones were sequenced by immunoSEQ multiplex PCR, and TCRdb holds only the in-frame ones, with some missing. The sample lists tens of thousands of clones; around 95% were seen once. General study results and limits: Biological reproducibility was not directly addressed, but technical replication error appeared minimal. Validation in larger populations is needed because few patients were studied.

About this clone: Its antigen is currently unknown.

CDR3 length: 16 amino acids. Germline CDR1 reads LNHDA; CDR2 reads SQIVND (reference sequence). V lost 5 bases to trimming and J lost 8 bases; unmatched junction nucleotides: 9. This TCR was recovered from a human donor in good health. The chain recombines TRBV19 with TRBJ1-6; 10 bases agree with TRBD1. The sample consisted of Tregs from blood cultured with allogeneic cells. As DNA, the CDR3 is TGTGCCAGTAGTCTTCGACAGGGGGCGAGGGATTCACCCCTCCACTTT. It encodes CASSLRQGARDSPLHF.